Listed here are 5 T cell receptor beta chains from one sample, sequenced in a study of metastatic and nonmetastatic thyroid tumors. All patients were treatment-naive before thyroid surgery. TCRdb re-clonotyped the PCR reads via MiXCR. The profile shows about 20,000 clones, roughly 36% of them singletons. Sequencing was carried out using blood. These receptor sequences come from a male donor with papillary thyroid cancer or a benign thyroid nodule (not recorded which). Some clones in this sample may be carry-over from other donors' samples.

This clone was counted a few times. The chain is built from TRBV6-1 and TRBJ2-2; no firm D call. Deletions cut 3 bases from V and 6 bases from J, with 11 bases between. This CDR3 spans 14 amino acids. The V gene's germline CDR1 is MNHNS and CDR2 SASEGT. CDR3 region: CASSEKWGSGELFF. CDR3 DNA sequence: TGTGCCAGCAGTGAGAAATGGGGTTCCGGGGAGCTGTTTTTT.

The sample holds a few counts of this clone. The rearrangement joins TRBV19 to TRBJ2-1; D gene ambiguous. CDR1 is LNHDA and CDR2 is SQIVND in the germline V gene (reference sequence). V was cut by 5 bases and J by 4 bases, with 15 bases left in between. The CDR3 length is 15 residues. The CDR3 region is CASSFEARRYNEQFF. The DNA of the CDR3 is TGTGCCAGTAGTTTCGAGGCTAGACGATACAATGAGCAGTTCTTC.

This clone was seen a few times. The rearrangement uses TRBV19 and TRBJ2-7; D might be TRBD2 (6 bases). Germline V gene sequence: CDR1 LNHDA, CDR2 SQIVND (reference sequence). V gave up 5 bases and J gave up 6 bases, with 17 bases separating them. The CDR3 length is 14 residues. The CDR3 spells CASSSGDSFSEQYF. The CDR3 nucleotides read TGTGCCAGTAGTTCGGGGGACTCCTTTTCCGAGCAGTACTTC.

Within the sample, this clone is medium-sized (0.01 to 0.1%). V gene TRBV28 combines with J gene TRBJ2-5; D is unclear. Trimming took 7 bases from V and 5 from J, leaving 11 bases between them. This CDR3 has 12 residues. CDR1 and CDR2 from the germline V gene are MDHEN and SYDVKM. This chain's CDR3 is CASMALGETQYF. Here the CDR3 DNA reads TGTGCCAGCATGGCCCTCGGGGAGACCCAGTACTTC.

This clone was seen at least ten times. The chain combines TRBV7-6 with TRBJ2-1, with 7 nucleotides matching TRBD2. CDR1 and CDR2 (germline): SGHVS, FNYEAQ. With 4 bases clipped from V and 8 bases from J, the junction kept 5 bases outside the gene matches. This CDR3 comprises 13 residues. DNA for the CDR3: TGTGCCAGCAGCTCTGGACTAGACGATGAGCAGTTCTTC. Translated: CASSSGLDDEQFF.